This T cell receptor (beta chain) comes out of a study of blood T cell repertoires in COVID-19 (dated by TCRdb to between 2020 and 2021). As for the study more broadly: Collaborator samples came from the United States, Italy and Spain and covered acute and convalescent phases of COVID-19. The samples were drawn from the first 160 participants of the ongoing ImmuneRACE study and from 1,200 or so subjects provided by 6 global collaborators. A freely available public database, intended as a resource for researchers studying the immune response to SARS-CoV-2, is where the repertoires were released. A de-identified subject ID, COVID-19 status, age in years and sex were almost always included in the sample metadata. The material from the prospective study consisted of cDNA or gDNA derived from T cells, B-cell-depleted T cells, or PBMCs. The dataset comprised deeply sampled blood TCRbeta repertoires from subjects exposed to, actively infected with, or recovered from COVID-19. Where available, HLA class I and class II types were taken from metadata supplied by the sample provider and were not determined by assay-based typing. What the authors observed across the whole study: Clinical and demographic metadata were provided uncurated, with the amount varying by source and participant.

Enrolling through a virtual design, the prospective study's participants ranged in age from roughly 18 to 89 years and lived across 20 to 30 United States geographic areas. In the prospective study, cohorts were assigned on the basis of participant-reported clinical history obtained from a screening survey and a study questionnaire. ImmuneRACE Cohort 3 recovered participants were defined by two consecutive negative NP/OP PCR tests, healthcare professional clearance, or symptom resolution. In the prospective study, mobile phlebotomists collected whole blood, serum and a nasopharyngeal or oropharyngeal swab from each participant. Over a roughly 2-month period, participants in the prospective study had the option of providing additional blood draws and questionnaires. Before DNA extraction, prospective study blood samples were shipped either frozen or at room temperature. As regards this clone: The antigen it recognizes is unknown. Qualities for individual bases were not recorded, and no much larger clone is one base off.

Germline trimming amounts to 3 bases on V and 7 bases on J, with 12 as the count of junction bases outside the gene matches. Looking up the germline V gene yields CDR1 MDHEN and CDR2 SYDVKM. CDR3 length: 16 amino acids, cysteine to phenylalanine. Only the CDR3 part of the read is kept: 48 bases, read in frame from the first base. TCRbeta CDR3 regions were amplified from genomic DNA by means of the immunoSEQ Assay, a bias-controlled multiplex PCR. The original methods were these. Within the assay, amplification of reference gene primers was used to estimate how many nucleated cells each sample contained. Sequence reads were collapsed and filtered to measure the absolute abundance of every unique TCRbeta CDR3 rearrangement. For each sample, productive Simpson clonality was calculated as the square root of Simpson's diversity index over productive rearrangements. TCRdb's version of the immuneACCESS table is confined to in-frame rearrangements and falls short of the full clone set. An unresolved V gene accounts for under half of the shortfall where checked; the remainder is of unknown origin. That table supplies the V and J calls and clone size; D and trimming were determined from the DNA. This sample comprises 170,000 or so clones, around 73% of them detected only once. 15% to 20% of the sample rests with the top ten.

The chain is assembled from TRBV28 and TRBJ2-1, and 7 junction bases match TRBD2. This clonotype originated in a woman between 50 and 59 years old who had recovered from COVID-19. Source material: PBMCs or T cells enriched from blood (not recorded which). At the DNA level, the sequence is TGTGCCAGCAGTTTTCCCTGGGGGGGGTTAAGGAATGAGCAGTTCTTC. It encodes CASSFPWGGLRNEQFF.